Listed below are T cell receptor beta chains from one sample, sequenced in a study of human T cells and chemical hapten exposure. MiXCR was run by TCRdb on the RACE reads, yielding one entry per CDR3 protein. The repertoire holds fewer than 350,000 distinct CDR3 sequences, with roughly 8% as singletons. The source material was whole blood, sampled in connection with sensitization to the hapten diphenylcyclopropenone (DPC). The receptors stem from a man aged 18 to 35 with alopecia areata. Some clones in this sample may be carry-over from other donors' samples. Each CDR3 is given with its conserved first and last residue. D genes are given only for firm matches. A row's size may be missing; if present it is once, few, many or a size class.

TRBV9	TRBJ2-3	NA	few	CASSVSGLGTDTQYF	TGTGCCAGCAGCGTTTCCGGGCTGGGCACAGATACGCAGTATTTT
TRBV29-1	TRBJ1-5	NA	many	CSVGSGVSNQPQHF	TGCAGCGTTGGGTCAGGGGTGAGCAATCAGCCCCAGCATTTT
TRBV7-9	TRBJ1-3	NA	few	CASSLESSGNTIYF	TGTGCCAGCAGCTTAGAATCGTCCGGAAACACCATATATTTT
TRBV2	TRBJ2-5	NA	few	CASSHDIGPQETQYF	TGTGCCAGCAGTCACGATATAGGCCCCCAAGAGACCCAGTACTTC
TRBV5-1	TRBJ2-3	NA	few	CASSLAQDRRTDTQYF	TGCGCCAGCAGCTTGGCCCAGGACAGACGCACAGATACGCAGTATTTT
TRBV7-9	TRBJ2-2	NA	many	CASSSDAGELFF	TGTGCCAGCAGCTCGGATGCCGGGGAGCTGTTTTTT
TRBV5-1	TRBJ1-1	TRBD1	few	CASSLVLTRGAEAFF	TGCGCCAGCAGCTTGGTTCTCACCAGGGGGGCTGAAGCTTTCTTT
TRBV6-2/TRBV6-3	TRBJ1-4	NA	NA	CASTRLKVATNEKLFF	TGTGCCAGCACCCGGTTGAAGGTTGCAACTAATGAAAAACTGTTTTTT
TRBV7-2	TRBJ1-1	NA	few	CASNLQGSAEAFF	TGTGCCAGCAACCTACAGGGAAGCGCTGAAGCTTTCTTT
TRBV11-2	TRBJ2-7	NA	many	CASSLGRGHEQYF	TGTGCCAGCAGCTTAGGTCGCGGCCACGAGCAGTACTTC
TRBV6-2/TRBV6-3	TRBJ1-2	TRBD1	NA	CASSPPPGGTGGYTF	TGTGCCAGCAGTCCCCCCCCAGGGGGAACGGGTGGCTACACCTTC
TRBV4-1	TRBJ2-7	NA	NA	CASSKGSGLAEQYF	TGCGCCAGCAGCAAGGGGTCGGGGCTTGCCGAGCAGTACTTC
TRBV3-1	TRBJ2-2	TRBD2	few	CASSHPLAANTGELFF	TGTGCCAGCAGCCACCCCCTAGCGGCGAACACCGGGGAGCTGTTTTTT
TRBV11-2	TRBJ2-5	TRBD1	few	CASSFPKRQGSKTQYF	TGTGCCAGCAGCTTCCCAAAAAGACAGGGTTCCAAGACCCAGTACTTC
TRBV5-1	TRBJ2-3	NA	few	CASTPPLATEGTDTQYF	TGCGCCAGCACCCCACCATTAGCGACGGAGGGCACAGATACGCAGTATTTT
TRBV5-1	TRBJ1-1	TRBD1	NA	CASSTRQGANTEAFF	TGCGCCAGCAGCACCCGACAGGGGGCTAACACTGAAGCTTTCTTT
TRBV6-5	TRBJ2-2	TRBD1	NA	CASSWGDRISGELFF	TGTGCCAGCAGTTGGGGGGACAGGATTTCCGGGGAGCTGTTTTTT
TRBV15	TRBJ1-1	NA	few	CATSATNPGIGAFF	TGTGCCACCAGCGCCACTAACCCTGGGATCGGCGCTTTCTTT
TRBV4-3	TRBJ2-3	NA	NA	CASSQWTSTDTQYF	TGCGCCAGCAGCCAATGGACCAGCACAGATACGCAGTATTTT
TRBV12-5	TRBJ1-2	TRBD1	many	CASGSGGYYGYTF	TGTGCTAGTGGTTCAGGGGGATACTATGGCTACACCTTC
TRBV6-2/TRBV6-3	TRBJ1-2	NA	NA	CASSQALTSYGYTF	TGTGCCAGCAGTCAGGCACTCACATCCTATGGCTACACCTTC
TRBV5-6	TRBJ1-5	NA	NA	CASSGIEDRLTLNQPQHF	TGTGCCAGCAGCGGAATTGAAGACAGGCTTACCCTAAATCAGCCCCAGCATTTT
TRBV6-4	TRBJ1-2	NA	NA	CASSGQGINGYTF	TGTGCCAGCAGTGGCCAGGGGATTAATGGCTACACCTTC
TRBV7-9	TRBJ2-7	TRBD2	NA	CASSLFPGGGEQYF	TGTGCCAGCAGCTTATTCCCAGGCGGGGGTGAGCAGTACTTC
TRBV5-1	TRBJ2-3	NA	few	CASSLFSGPQGTQYF	TGCGCCAGCAGCTTGTTCTCAGGGCCCCAGGGAACGCAGTATTTT
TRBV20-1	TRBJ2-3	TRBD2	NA	CSPSRAGADTQYF	TGCAGTCCCTCGAGGGCGGGGGCAGATACGCAGTATTTT
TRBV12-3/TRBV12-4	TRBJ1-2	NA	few	CASSTRGGAVGYTF	TGTGCCAGCAGTACCCGGGGGGGGGCGGTTGGCTACACCTTC
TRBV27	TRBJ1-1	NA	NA	CASSLLAPNTEAFF	TGTGCCAGCAGTTTACTGGCGCCGAACACTGAAGCTTTCTTT
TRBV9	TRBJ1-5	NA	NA	CASSAERQPGVRSNQPQHF	TGTGCCAGCAGCGCAGAAAGACAGCCCGGGGTGAGGAGCAATCAGCCCCAGCATTTT
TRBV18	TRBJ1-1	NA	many	CATLFSLNTEAFF	TGTGCCACCCTTTTCAGCTTGAACACTGAAGCTTTCTTT
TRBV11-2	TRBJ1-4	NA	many	CASTTVGEKLFF	TGTGCCAGCACTACTGTCGGTGAAAAACTGTTTTTT
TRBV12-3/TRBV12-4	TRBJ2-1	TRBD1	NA	CASSSGQGGFSYNEQFF	TGTGCCAGCAGTTCCGGACAGGGCGGCTTCTCCTACAATGAGCAGTTCTTC
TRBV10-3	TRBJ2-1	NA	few	CAISEGQAYNEQFF	TGTGCCATCAGTGAAGGTCAGGCCTACAATGAGCAGTTCTTC
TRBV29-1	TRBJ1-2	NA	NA	CSAADSYGYTF	TGCAGCGCGGCGGACAGCTATGGCTACACCTTC
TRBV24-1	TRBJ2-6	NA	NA	CATSDFRAGANVLTF	TGTGCCACCAGTGATTTCAGGGCTGGGGCCAACGTCCTGACTTTC
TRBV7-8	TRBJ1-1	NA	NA	CASSRSPGSPEAFF	TGTGCCAGCAGCCGGAGCCCAGGGAGCCCTGAAGCTTTCTTT
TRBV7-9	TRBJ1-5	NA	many	CASTASNQPQHF	TGTGCCAGCACTGCCAGCAATCAGCCCCAGCATTTT
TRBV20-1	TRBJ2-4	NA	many	CSAPLSGSLAKNIQYF	TGCAGTGCTCCACTTTCGGGCAGTCTGGCCAAAAACATTCAGTACTTC
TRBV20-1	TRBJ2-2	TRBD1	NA	CSAWTGVDTGELFF	TGCAGTGCTTGGACAGGGGTGGACACCGGGGAGCTGTTTTTT
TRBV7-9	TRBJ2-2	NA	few	CASSIRTTGELFF	TGTGCCAGCAGCATCAGAACTACCGGGGAGCTGTTTTTT
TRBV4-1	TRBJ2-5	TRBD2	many	CASSHPGLAGGPGRETQYF	TGCGCCAGCAGCCACCCGGGACTAGCGGGGGGGCCAGGGCGGGAGACCCAGTACTTC
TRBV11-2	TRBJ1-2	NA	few	CASSRTGSGYGYTF	TGTGCCAGCAGCCGAACAGGGTCGGGGTATGGCTACACCTTC
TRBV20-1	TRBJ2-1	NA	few	CSAISRGLLRDEQFF	TGCAGTGCTATTAGCCGGGGTCTACTGAGAGATGAGCAGTTCTTC
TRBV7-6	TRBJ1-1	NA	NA	CASSLGQVGLYTEAFF	TGTGCCAGCAGCTTAGGGCAGGTGGGCTTGTACACTGAAGCTTTCTTT
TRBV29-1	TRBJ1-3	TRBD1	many	CSTDRASGNTIYF	TGCAGCACCGACAGGGCTTCTGGAAACACCATATATTTT
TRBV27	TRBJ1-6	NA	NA	CASSQGRSNSPLHF	TGTGCCAGCAGTCAAGGGCGGTCAAATTCACCCCTCCACTTT
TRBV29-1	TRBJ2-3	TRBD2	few	CSVDTSGGDSTDTQYF	TGCAGCGTTGACACTAGCGGGGGGGATAGCACAGATACGCAGTATTTT
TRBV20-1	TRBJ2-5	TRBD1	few	CSAKRDRRQETQYF	TGCAGTGCTAAACGGGACAGGAGGCAAGAGACCCAGTACTTC
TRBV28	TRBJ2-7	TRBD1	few	CASSTPTGDDYEQYF	TGTGCCAGCAGTACCCCGACAGGGGATGACTACGAGCAGTACTTC
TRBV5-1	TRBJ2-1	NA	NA	CASSSKGFGQFF	TGCGCCAGCAGCTCCAAGGGGTTTGGGCAGTTCTTC
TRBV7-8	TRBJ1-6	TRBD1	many	CASSRGRGNNPPLHF	TGTGCCAGCAGCCGGGGCAGGGGGAATAACCCACCCCTCCACTTT
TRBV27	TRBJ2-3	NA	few	CASRFLGADTQYF	TGTGCCAGCAGGTTTTTGGGCGCAGATACGCAGTATTTT
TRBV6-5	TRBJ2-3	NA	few	CASSYSYRASTDTQYF	TGTGCCAGCAGTTACTCTTACAGGGCATCCACAGATACGCAGTATTTT
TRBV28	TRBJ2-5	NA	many	CASSLNVRASETQYF	TGTGCCAGCAGTTTAAATGTCAGGGCTTCGGAGACCCAGTACTTC
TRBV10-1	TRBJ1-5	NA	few	CASSEYGVNQPQHF	TGCGCCAGCAGTGAATACGGGGTCAATCAGCCCCAGCATTTT
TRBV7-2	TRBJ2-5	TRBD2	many	CASSSGLAFETQYF	TGTGCCAGCAGCTCGGGACTAGCGTTCGAGACCCAGTACTTC
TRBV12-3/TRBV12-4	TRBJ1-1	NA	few	CASSWGPTEAFF	TGTGCCAGCAGTTGGGGACCCACTGAAGCTTTCTTT
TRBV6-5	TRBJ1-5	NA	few	CASSFTRMSPQHF	TGTGCCAGCAGTTTCACCCGCATGTCGCCCCAGCATTTT